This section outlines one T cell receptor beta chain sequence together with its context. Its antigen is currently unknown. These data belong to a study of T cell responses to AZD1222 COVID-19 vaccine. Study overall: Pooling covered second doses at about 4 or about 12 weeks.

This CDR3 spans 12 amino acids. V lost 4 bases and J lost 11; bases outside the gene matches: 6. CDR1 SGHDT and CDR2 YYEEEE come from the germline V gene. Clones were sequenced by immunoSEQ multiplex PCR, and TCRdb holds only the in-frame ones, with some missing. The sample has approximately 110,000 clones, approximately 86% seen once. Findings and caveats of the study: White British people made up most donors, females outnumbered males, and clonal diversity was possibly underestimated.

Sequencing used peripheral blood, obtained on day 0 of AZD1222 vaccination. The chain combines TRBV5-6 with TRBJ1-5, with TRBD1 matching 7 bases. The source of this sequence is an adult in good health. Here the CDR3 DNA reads TGTGCCAGCAGCAAATCCCAGGGGGCCCAGCATTTT. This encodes CASSKSQGAQHF.